One sample yielded the 22 T cell receptor beta chains listed below, sequenced in a study of a mutant IDH1 vaccine in newly diagnosed glioma. Time point reported: week 23, last vaccination. Topical imiquimod accompanied each vaccine dose, which consisted of 300 ug of mutant IDH1 20-mer peptide. What these receptors recognize is not known. The data were produced by immunoSEQ multiplex PCR, yet TCRdb's version contains in-frame clones alone and is incomplete. The sample lists tens of thousands of clones, 81% occurring once. The sequenced sample was PBMCs, obtained from a glioma patient whose treatment included an IDH1 peptide vaccine. These receptors all stem from a woman aged 35 to 49 with glioma. Some clones in this sample may be carry-over from other donors' samples.

CDR3 amino acids: CASGDTYTEAFF. The CDR3 region has the DNA TGTGCCAGCGGCGACACTTACACTGAAGCTTTCTTT. The chain recombines TRBV2 with TRBJ1-1; D call uncertain. The CDR3 is made up of 12 amino acids. The germline V and J ends were trimmed by 8 bases and 3 bases, with 10 bases remaining between them. CDR1 is SNHLY, CDR2 FYNNEI, per germline.

This clone came up a few times. The rearrangement links TRBV7-9 to TRBJ1-1; D uncertain. In germline, CDR1 is SEHNR, CDR2 FQNEAQ (reference sequence). V lost 1 base and J 5 bases, leaving 8 bases between the germline ends. The CDR3 loop spans 13 amino acids. The CDR3 loop reads CASSLEDRTEAFF. The CDR3 region has the DNA TGTGCCAGCAGCTTAGAAGATAGGACTGAAGCTTTCTTT. Together with reference TRBV7-9 and TRBJ1-1, the CDR3 gives the full variable domain: DTGVSQNPRHKITKRGQNVTFRCDPISEHNRLYWYRQTLGQGPEFLTYFQNEAQLEKSRLLSDRFSAERPKGSFSTLEIQRTEQGDSAMYLCASSLEDRTEAFFGQGTRLTVV.

The J gene is TRBJ1-1, the V gene TRBV14; D unclear. V lost 0 bases and J lost 11, with 4 bases in between. Germline V gene data show CDR1 as SGHDN and CDR2 as FVKESK. CDR3 length: 10 amino acids. The CDR3 protein is CASSQEEAFF. Written as DNA, the CDR3 is TGTGCCAGCAGCCAAGAGGAGGCTTTCTTT.

The chain combines TRBV6-5 with TRBJ1-1; D gene ambiguous. The germline V gene encodes CDR1 MNHEY and CDR2 SVGAGI. V shed 5 bases and J shed 6 bases, with 10 bases lying between them. The length of the CDR3 is 12 residues. In DNA form, the CDR3 reads TGTGCCAGCAGTCCCACCTGGCCTGAAGCTTTCTTT. As protein: CASSPTWPEAFF.

The rearrangement joins TRBV19 to TRBJ1-6; D may be TRBD1 (6 bases). In germline, CDR1 is LNHDA, CDR2 SQIVND (reference sequence). The length of the CDR3 is 15 residues. The V gene lost 5 bases and the J gene lost 12 bases, with 20 bases spanning the gap. DNA for the CDR3: TGTGCCAGTAGTGAACAGGGACGACGGGCTCGACCCCTCCACTTT. Amino acids: CASSEQGRRARPLHF.

The genes are TRBV4-1 and TRBJ1-6; D might be TRBD1 (5 bases). The CDR3 extends over 12 amino acids. CDR1 and CDR2 from the germline V gene are MGHRA and YSYEKL. Trimming left V 3 bases short and J 9 bases short, with 6 bases between. CDR3 sequence (DNA): TGCGCCAGCAGCCAGGGACCTTCACCCCTCCACTTT. Its protein product is CASSQGPSPLHF.

J is TRBJ2-5 and V is TRBV5-1, with D maybe TRBD2 (6 bases). Trimming removed 1 base from V and 2 bases from J, with 9 bases in between. CDR3 length equals 14 residues. Germline V gene sequence: CDR1 SGHRS, CDR2 YFSETQ. CDR3 in amino acids: CASSLNGGQETQYF. CDR3 in DNA: TGCGCCAGCAGCTTGAATGGGGGGCAAGAGACCCAGTACTTC.

The V and J genes are TRBV7-8 and TRBJ2-1; D not resolved. Per germline, CDR1 SGHVS and CDR2 FQNEAQ. CDR3 length: 16 amino acids. Trimming took off 1 base at V and 0 bases at J, with 10 bases between the two ends. This chain's CDR3 is CASSLGLQISYNEQFF. The CDR3 region has the DNA TGTGCCAGCAGCTTAGGACTTCAAATCTCCTACAATGAGCAGTTCTTC.

The chain has TRBV7-9 and TRBJ1-2, with D tentatively TRBD1 (5 bases). CDR3 length: 13 amino acids. The germline CDR1 and CDR2 sequences are SEHNR and FQNEAQ (reference sequence). Deletions cut 3 bases from V and 7 bases from J, with 12 bases between. The CDR3 region has the DNA TGTGCCAGCAGCTTCCCCGGGACCGGTGGCTACACCTTC. Its translation: CASSFPGTGGYTF. The variable domain in full, completed from reference TRBV7-9 and TRBJ1-2, reads DTGVSQNPRHKITKRGQNVTFRCDPISEHNRLYWYRQTLGQGPEFLTYFQNEAQLEKSRLLSDRFSAERPKGSFSTLEIQRTEQGDSAMYLCASSFPGTGGYTFGSGTRLTVV.

The chain employs TRBV5-4 and TRBJ1-1; weak D call: TRBD1 (5 bases). Germline V gene lookup returns CDR1 SGHNT and CDR2 YYREEE (reference sequence). Between the trimmed V and J ends, which lost 5 bases and 5 bases, there was a span of 10 bases. CDR3 length: 12 amino acids. The CDR3 DNA reads TGTGCCAGCAGGGGGCGAAAAACTGAAGCTTTCTTT. It codes for CASRGRKTEAFF.

The chain recombines TRBV14 with TRBJ2-7; the D gene is possibly TRBD2 (5 bases). Per the germline V gene, CDR1 is SGHDN and CDR2 is FVKESK. The CDR3 runs 14 residues. V was cut by 0 bases and J by 2 bases, with 8 bases left in between. The CDR3 coding sequence is TGTGCCAGCAGCCAAGAAAGCGGAACCTACGAGCAGTACTTC. This gives the protein CASSQESGTYEQYF.

The chain has TRBV7-2 and TRBJ2-7, with 8 nucleotides matching TRBD1. V was clipped by 6 bases and J by 7 bases; unmatched bases: 11. The CDR3 sequence is 14 residues long. CDR1 and CDR2 from the germline V gene are SGHTA and FQGNSA. CDR3 protein: CASSLQGGNGEQYF. The CDR3 DNA reads as TGTGCCAGCAGTCTACAGGGGGGAAACGGAGAGCAGTACTTC.

CDR3 region: CASSKAPLAYEQYF. The CDR3 DNA sequence: TGTGCCAGCAGCAAAGCCCCTCTAGCCTACGAGCAGTACTTC. V is TRBV7-9 and J is TRBJ2-7; D not certain. V was clipped by 5 bases and J by 2 bases, with 13 bases between them. Germline V lookup: CDR1 SEHNR, CDR2 FQNEAQ (reference sequence). The CDR3 has 14 amino acids.

This sequence joins TRBV10-2 and TRBJ1-1; D is perhaps TRBD1 (6 bases). V lost 8 bases, J lost 4 bases, and 20 bases lay in between. CDR1 and CDR2 from the germline V gene are WSHSY and SAAADI. CDR3 length equals 15 residues. The CDR3 sequence: CASLYLTGRGTEAFF. CDR3 DNA sequence: TGCGCCAGCTTATACCTAACAGGGCGGGGCACTGAAGCTTTCTTT.

V gene TRBV11-2 combines with J gene TRBJ1-1; D is possibly TRBD1 (5 bases). The CDR3 sequence is 12 residues long. V was shortened by 6 bases and J by 7 bases, with 12 bases between the two germline ends. Germline values: CDR1 SGHAT, CDR2 FQNNGV. This CDR3 is CASSRSGGEAFF. CDR3 DNA: TGTGCCAGCAGTCGTTCGGGGGGTGAAGCTTTCTTT.

This clone was seen a handful of times. The chain is built from TRBV5-6 and TRBJ1-2, with D possibly TRBD1 on 6 matching bases. V was cut by 4 bases and J by 12 bases, with 25 bases left in between. CDR3 length: 15 amino acids. Germline CDR1 reads SGHDT; CDR2 reads YYEEEE. The CDR3: CASSGMDLNREGDTF. CDR3 bases: TGTGCCAGCAGCGGTATGGACCTTAACAGGGAGGGCGACACCTTC.

This clone has more than one count but fewer than ten. The genes are TRBV2 and TRBJ1-6, with a possible D match to TRBD1 (5 bases). The germline V and J ends were trimmed by 4 bases and 10 bases, with 11 bases remaining between them. Germline CDR1 is SNHLY and CDR2 is FYNNEI. The CDR3 is made up of 13 amino acids. CDR3 in DNA: TGTGCCAGCAGTGGGGGGAGGGAATCACCCCTCCACTTT. Translating gives CASSGGRESPLHF.

The J gene is TRBJ1-3, the V gene TRBV7-8, with unresolved D. The CDR3 consists of 15 residues. Trimming left V 2 bases short and J 0 bases short, with 8 bases between. CDR1 is SGHVS and CDR2 is FQNEAQ in the germline V gene. CDR3: CASSLLSASGNTIYF. CDR3 in DNA: TGTGCCAGCAGCTTATTATCCGCCTCTGGAAACACCATATATTTT.

The rearrangement joins TRBV1 to TRBJ1-2; TRBD1 is the table's D call and was not checked against the DNA. TRBV1 is reported as a pseudogene. This CDR3 comprises 17 residues. The DNA for the CDR3 is TGCACCAGCAGCCAAGACCCGGACAGGACCTCATTCTATGGCTACACCTTC. Translation gives CTSSQDPDRTSFYGYTF.

The chain recombines TRBV11-3 with TRBJ2-5; weak D call: TRBD1 (5 bases). In germline, CDR1 is SGHNT, CDR2 YENEEA. CDR3 length equals 15 residues. The ends were cut back, 0 bases at V and 1 base at J, with 9 bases in the middle. CDR3 sequence (DNA): TGTGCCAGCAGCTTAGAAGGGGCGGCCCAAGAGACCCAGTACTTC. Translating gives CASSLEGAAQETQYF.

The chain joins TRBV9 to TRBJ1-1, with D unresolved. Germline-derived CDR1 and CDR2 are SGDLS and YYNGEE. V lost 0 bases to trimming and J lost 4 bases, with 7 bases between them. CDR3 length equals 13 residues. CDR3 coding DNA: TGTGCCAGCAGCGTAGTTCGGGGCACTGAAGCTTTCTTT. It codes for CASSVVRGTEAFF. Together with reference TRBV9 and TRBJ1-1, the CDR3 gives the full variable domain: DSGVTQTPKHLITATGQRVTLRCSPRSGDLSVYWYQQSLDQGLQFLIQYYNGEERAKGNILERFSAQQFPDLHSELNLSSLELGDSALYFCASSVVRGTEAFFGQGTRLTVV.

The V call is TRBV5-1, the J call TRBJ2-7; D gene uncertain. This CDR3 contains 14 residues. CDR1 SGHRS and CDR2 YFSETQ come from the germline V gene. Trimming stripped 0 bases from V and 5 bases from J, with 12 bases between. This CDR3 reads CASSLARVGDEQYF. The CDR3 DNA reads TGCGCCAGCAGCTTGGCCCGGGTTGGGGACGAGCAGTACTTC.